The 29 T cell receptor beta chains listed next were all sequenced from one sample in a study of blood T cell repertoires in COVID-19. Method: immunoSEQ multiplex PCR; TCRdb's copy keeps in-frame clones and lacks some. Here the sample spans about 68,000 clones, roughly 85% being singletons. Sequencing used peripheral blood. The receptors were gathered from a man aged 25-40 years with acute or convalescent COVID-19.

V is TRBV12-5 and J is TRBJ2-3; D perhaps matches TRBD1 (8 bases). The CDR3 runs 16 residues. The V end lost 1 base, the J end lost 1 base, and 12 bases lay between the germline ends. Germline V lookup: CDR1 LGHNT, CDR2 FRNRAP. The CDR3 bases are TGTGCTAGTGGTTTGGCAACAGGGGGGGGCACAGATACGCAGTATTTT. It encodes CASGLATGGGTDTQYF.

The chain couples TRBV4-1 to TRBJ1-5; a weak D match, TRBD1 (6 bases). This CDR3 spans 13 amino acids. Trimming took off 3 bases at V and 7 bases at J, with 10 bases between the two ends. Per germline, CDR1 MGHRA and CDR2 YSYEKL. The CDR3 loop reads CASSHPQGQPQHF. Written as DNA, the CDR3 is TGCGCCAGCAGCCACCCACAGGGCCAGCCCCAGCATTTT.

The rearrangement joins TRBV7-2 to TRBJ2-3; no reliable D call. CDR3 length equals 15 residues. V was shortened by 4 bases and J by 1 base, with 12 bases between the two germline ends. CDR1 and CDR2 from the germline V gene are SGHTA and FQGNSA. The CDR3 spells CASSSTLGRTDTQYF. In DNA form, the CDR3 reads TGTGCCAGCAGCTCTACCCTGGGCCGCACAGATACGCAGTATTTT.

V and J are TRBV27 and TRBJ1-6; D is undetermined. V was shortened by 6 bases and J by 0 bases, with 9 bases between the two germline ends. The CDR3 length is 15 residues. In germline, CDR1 is MNHEY, CDR2 SMNVEV (reference sequence). The CDR3 loop reads CASRGAGSYNSPLHF. The CDR3 DNA reads TGTGCCAGCAGGGGAGCGGGCTCCTATAATTCACCCCTCCACTTT.

The V gene is TRBV5-5, the J gene TRBJ2-7, with D unresolved. The length of the CDR3 is 13 residues. The V end was cut by 2 bases, the J end by 7 bases, with 13 bases between. Germline CDR1 reads SGHKS; CDR2 reads YYEKEE (reference sequence). This CDR3 reads CASSFISMQEQYF. The CDR3 region has the DNA TGTGCCAGCAGCTTTATTAGCATGCAAGAGCAGTACTTC.

The chain has TRBV4-3 and TRBJ1-2, with 7 bases lining up with TRBD1. Unmatched junction bases numbered 6, after V lost 1 base and J lost 4 bases. Per germline, CDR1 LGHNA and CDR2 YSLEER. The CDR3 length is 15 residues. CDR3 amino acids: CASSQGLGGGYGYTF. The CDR3 bases are TGCGCCAGCAGCCAAGGTCTAGGGGGCGGCTATGGCTACACCTTC.

This clone was found a few times. This rearrangement joins TRBV6-5 to TRBJ1-3; a possible D gene is TRBD1 (5 bases). This CDR3 has 14 residues. The ends were cut back, 8 bases at V and 0 bases at J, with 11 bases in the middle. Per the germline V gene, CDR1 is MNHEY and CDR2 is SVGAGI. DNA of the CDR3: TGTGCCAGCGGGGGGGGTTCCTCTGGAAACACCATATATTTT. Its translation is CASGGGSSGNTIYF.

Note on this clone: The junction and the germline gene differ at one end; a read error may be behind it. The V call is TRBV7-7, the J call TRBJ2-5, with D possibly TRBD2 on 5 matching bases. This CDR3 spans 15 amino acids. Germline V gene lookup returns CDR1 SSHAT and CDR2 FNYEAQ (reference sequence). The CDR3 is CASSLWAGTQETQYF. The DNA of the CDR3 is TGTGCTAGCAGCTTATGGGCGGGCACGCAAGAGACCCAGTACTTC.

V gene TRBV3-1 (or the pseudogene TRBV3-2) combines with J gene TRBJ2-5; weak D call: TRBD2 (5 bases). There are 15 residues in the CDR3. Germline CDR1 is LGHDT and CDR2 is YNNKEL (reference sequence). Between the trimmed V and J ends, which lost 0 bases and 0 bases, there was a span of 8 bases. CDR3 amino acids: CASSQEAVYQETQYF. CDR3 nucleotides: TGTGCCAGCAGCCAAGAAGCGGTGTACCAAGAGACCCAGTACTTC.

This clone appeared once. This chain joins TRBV5-4 and TRBJ1-4, with TRBD1 matching over 7 bases. Germline trimming cut 4 bases from V and 3 bases from J; bases unmatched to any gene: 6. The CDR3 is 15 residues long. Germline CDR1 is SGHNT and CDR2 is YYREEE (reference sequence). Here the CDR3 reads CASSPRGLSNEKLFF. The CDR3 DNA reads TGTGCCAGCAGCCCGAGGGGGCTTTCTAATGAAAAACTGTTTTTT.

The chain uses TRBV20-1 and TRBJ2-5, with D unclear. The CDR3 totals 11 residues. V was clipped by 5 bases and J by 5 bases, with 9 bases between them. Germline loops: CDR1 DFQATT, CDR2 SNEGSKA (reference sequence). CDR3 residues: CSADPGETQYF. Here the CDR3 DNA reads TGCAGTGCTGATCCCGGTGAGACCCAGTACTTC.

The rearrangement joins TRBV19 to TRBJ2-3; D possibly corresponds to TRBD2 (7 bases). Germline V gene data show CDR1 as LNHDA and CDR2 as SQIVND (reference sequence). The CDR3 loop spans 14 amino acids. The germline V and J ends were trimmed by 6 bases and 5 bases, with 15 bases remaining between them. CDR3 sequence: CASRGGRARDTQYF. The CDR3 bases are TGTGCCAGTAGAGGGGGGAGGGCCAGAGATACGCAGTATTTT.

The genes are TRBV19 and TRBJ2-1, with a weak D call TRBD2 (6 bases). The CDR3 loop spans 16 amino acids. CDR1 is LNHDA, CDR2 SQIVND, per germline (reference sequence). Trimming shortened V by 9 bases and J by 6 bases, and 24 bases separated the two germline ends. The CDR3 DNA follows: TGTGCCAGCGACCCTGGGTCGGGAGATTATGTCAATGAGCAGTTCTTC. Amino acids: CASDPGSGDYVNEQFF. Filled out from reference TRBV19 and TRBJ2-1, the complete variable domain reads DGGITQSPKYLFRKEGQNVTLSCEQNLNHDAMYWYRQDPGQGLRLIYYSQIVNDFQKGDIAEGYSVSREKKESFPLTVTSAQKNPTAFYLCASDPGSGDYVNEQFFGPGTRLTVL.

The rearrangement uses TRBV19 and TRBJ2-1; 9 nucleotides agree with TRBD2. Germline CDR1 is LNHDA and CDR2 is SQIVND (reference sequence). The CDR3 covers 17 residues. The junction had 13 bases not matched to a gene; V was cut back by 3 bases and J by 7 bases. The CDR3 coding sequence is TGTGCCAGTAGTATGGAGGGTAGCGGGAGTCTAATTAATGAGCAGTTCTTC. It is translated as CASSMEGSGSLINEQFF.

This clone appeared a few times. V is TRBV5-6 and J is TRBJ2-3; no clear D. CDR1 SGHDT and CDR2 YYEEEE come from the germline V gene. The CDR3 runs to 14 residues. V dropped 0 bases and J dropped 2 bases, with 7 bases sitting between them. The CDR3 nucleotides read TGTGCCAGCAGCTTGGCGTCCTTCACAGATACGCAGTATTTT. The encoded protein is CASSLASFTDTQYF.

The V call is TRBV7-2, the J call TRBJ2-1; unclear D gene. The CDR3 covers 12 residues. CDR1 and CDR2 from the germline V gene are SGHTA and FQGNSA. Deletions cut 4 bases from V and 5 bases from J, with 6 bases between. CDR3 residues: CASSSPNNEQFF. As DNA, the CDR3 is TGTGCCAGCAGCTCCCCAAACAATGAGCAGTTCTTC.

V and J are TRBV5-4 and TRBJ2-7; 12 bases are shared with TRBD2. Germline V gene data show CDR1 as SGHNT and CDR2 as YYREEE (reference sequence). J lost 6 bases, V lost 4 bases, and 11 bases had no gene match. The CDR3 contains 16 residues. This chain's CDR3 is CASSPSGRALLAEQYF. CDR3 in DNA: TGTGCCAGCAGCCCTAGCGGGAGGGCCCTTCTAGCCGAGCAGTACTTC.

This chain uses TRBV6-2 or TRBV6-3 with TRBJ1-5; TRBD1 agrees at 7 bases. Per the germline V gene, CDR1 is MNHEY and CDR2 is SVGEGT. There are 15 residues in the CDR3. With V trimmed by 6 bases and J by 4 bases, 9 bases remained unmatched. CDR3 sequence: CASSWRDSGNQPQHF. The CDR3 coding sequence is TGTGCCAGCAGCTGGAGGGACAGCGGAAATCAGCCCCAGCATTTT.

The rearrangement joins TRBV2 to TRBJ2-1; 7 positions agree with TRBD2. Germline V gives CDR1 SNHLY, CDR2 FYNNEI. The CDR3 is 16 amino acids. The V gene end was trimmed by 4 bases and the J gene end by 1 base; junction bases not matched to a gene: 7. The CDR3 coding sequence is TGTGCCAGCAGTGGGGGAAGGCGGGAGTCCTACAATGAGCAGTTCTTC. Amino acids: CASSGGRRESYNEQFF.

This clone appeared a few times. The chain carries TRBV20-1 and TRBJ2-7, with 7 bases matching TRBD1. The germline CDR1 and CDR2 sequences are DFQATT and SNEGSKA (reference sequence). This CDR3 comprises 11 residues. CDR3 amino acids: CRVTGDYEQYF. CDR3 bases: TGCAGGGTTACAGGGGACTACGAGCAGTACTTC.

This clone was counted between two and nine times. The rearrangement links TRBV18 to TRBJ2-2; perhaps TRBD2 as D (6 bases). The germline V gene encodes CDR1 KGHSH and CDR2 LQKENI. V lost 3 bases and J lost 4, with 9 bases in between. The CDR3 covers 14 residues. CDR3 region: CASSPRGGTGELFF. CDR3 bases: TGTGCCAGCTCACCGAGGGGAGGCACCGGGGAGCTGTTTTTT.

As regards this clone: Other nucleotide sequences in the sample specify the same CDR3. The gene calls are TRBV29-1 and TRBJ2-7, with D perhaps matching TRBD2 (5 bases). The CDR3 has 12 residues. Trimming took 0 bases from V and 3 from J, leaving 6 bases between them. Per the germline V gene, CDR1 is SQVTM and CDR2 is ANQGSEA. CDR3 loop: CSVEERDYEQYF. CDR3 DNA: TGCAGCGTTGAAGAACGGGACTACGAGCAGTACTTC.

The rearrangement links TRBV5-5 to TRBJ2-2; D unclear. Trimming pared 0 bases from V and 2 bases from J, leaving 11 bases between. This CDR3 spans 16 amino acids. Germline values: CDR1 SGHKS, CDR2 YYEKEE (reference sequence). The CDR3: CASSLGQVLNTGELFF. The CDR3, as DNA: TGTGCCAGCAGCTTGGGGCAGGTCCTCAACACCGGGGAGCTGTTTTTT.

V usage is TRBV7-2 and J usage is TRBJ2-5; D is possibly TRBD1 (5 bases). Looked up from germline, CDR1 is SGHTA and CDR2 is FQGNSA. This CDR3 region has 17 residues. Deletions cut 3 bases from V and 5 bases from J, with 22 bases between. The CDR3 region is CASSLGLGHTLGETQYF. The CDR3 nucleotides are TGTGCCAGCAGCTTGGGGCTTGGACACACGTTAGGGGAGACCCAGTACTTC. Based on the CDR3 plus reference TRBV7-2 and TRBJ2-5, the full variable domain is GAGVSQSPSNKVTEKGKDVELRCDPISGHTALYWYRQSLGQGLEFLIYFQGNSAPDKSGLPSDRFSAERTGGSVSTLTIQRTQQEDSAVYLCASSLGLGHTLGETQYFGPGTRLLVL.

The DNA of the CDR3 is TGTGCCAGCAGTGCACCACCGGGACAGGCCAACTATGGCTACACCTTC. Its translation: CASSAPPGQANYGYTF. The rearrangement links TRBV25-1 to TRBJ1-2, with 8 bases matching TRBD1. Looked up from germline, CDR1 is MGHDK and CDR2 is SYGVNS. The CDR3 is made up of 16 amino acids. V lost 4 bases, J lost 2 bases, and 9 bases stayed unmatched.

The chain couples TRBV7-2 to TRBJ1-2; D remains unclear. There are 13 residues in the CDR3. V dropped 3 bases and J dropped 8 bases, with 13 bases sitting between them. CDR1 SGHTA and CDR2 FQGNSA come from the germline V gene. The DNA for the CDR3 is TGTGCCAGCAGCTTTCGGTATTTTTGGGGCTACACCTTC. This gives the protein CASSFRYFWGYTF.

This rearrangement joins TRBV4-1 to TRBJ2-7; D possibly corresponds to TRBD2 (5 bases). The germline V gene has CDR1 MGHRA and CDR2 YSYEKL. The ends were cut back, 0 bases at V and 6 bases at J, with 15 bases in the middle. The CDR3 has 15 amino acids. Here the CDR3 reads CASSQERTQAGEQYF. In nucleotides, the CDR3 is TGCGCCAGCAGCCAAGAGAGGACCCAGGCGGGCGAGCAGTACTTC.

The chain recombines TRBV19 with TRBJ1-5, with D uncertain. Germline V CDR1 and CDR2: LNHDA, SQIVND (reference sequence). Trimming shortened V by 0 bases and J by 6 bases, and 12 bases separated the two germline ends. The CDR3 loop spans 15 amino acids. CDR3 nucleotides: TGTGCCAGTAGTATAGATGGGTCGAGGAGTCAGCCCCAGCATTTT. Translated: CASSIDGSRSQPQHF.

This sequence joins TRBV7-9 and TRBJ1-6, with 12 bases fitting TRBD1. Germline values: CDR1 SEHNR, CDR2 FQNEAQ (reference sequence). The CDR3 has 15 residues. With 5 bases clipped from V and 9 bases from J, the junction kept 5 bases outside the gene matches. The CDR3 DNA reads as TGTGCCAGCAGCCTGGGGGACAGGGGGCCTTCACCCCTCCACTTT. It translates to CASSLGDRGPSPLHF.